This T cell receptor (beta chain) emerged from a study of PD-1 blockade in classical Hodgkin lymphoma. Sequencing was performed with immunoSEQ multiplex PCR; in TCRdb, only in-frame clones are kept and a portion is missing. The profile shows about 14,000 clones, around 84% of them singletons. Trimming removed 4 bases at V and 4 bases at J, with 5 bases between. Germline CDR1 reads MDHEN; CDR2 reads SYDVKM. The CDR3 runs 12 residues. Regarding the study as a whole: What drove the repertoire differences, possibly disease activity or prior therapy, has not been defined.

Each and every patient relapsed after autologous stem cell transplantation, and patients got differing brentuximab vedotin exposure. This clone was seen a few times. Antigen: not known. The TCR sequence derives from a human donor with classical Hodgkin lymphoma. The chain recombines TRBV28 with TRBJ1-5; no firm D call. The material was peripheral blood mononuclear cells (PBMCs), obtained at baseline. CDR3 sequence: CASSSLNQPQHF. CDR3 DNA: TGTGCCAGCAGTTCACTAAATCAGCCCCAGCATTTT.